This T cell receptor beta chain was sequenced for a study of Graves' ophthalmopathy and Graves' hyperthyroidism. This clonotype showed up many times. The CDR3 contains 14 residues. Trimming stripped 7 bases from V and 4 bases from J, with 14 bases between. Germline lookup yields CDR1 MDHEN and CDR2 SYDVKM. The authors amplified TCR beta CDR3 regions, and they did so from RNA transcripts for repertoire sequencing. RT-PCR was first run with HTBI primers, then multiplex PCR in a second round. Each CDR3 protein gets one entry after TCRdb re-called the multiplex PCR reads with MiXCR. The table has about 340,000 distinct CDR3 sequences, around a sixth seen once.

The source of this sequence is an adult man with Graves' ophthalmopathy. This rearrangement joins TRBV28 to TRBJ1-5; TRBD1 might be the D (6 bases). The sample consisted of peripheral blood. The CDR3 protein is CASTPRGRNQPQHF. CDR3 DNA: TGTGCCAGCACCCCCCGGGGGCGGAATCAGCCCCAGCATTTT.